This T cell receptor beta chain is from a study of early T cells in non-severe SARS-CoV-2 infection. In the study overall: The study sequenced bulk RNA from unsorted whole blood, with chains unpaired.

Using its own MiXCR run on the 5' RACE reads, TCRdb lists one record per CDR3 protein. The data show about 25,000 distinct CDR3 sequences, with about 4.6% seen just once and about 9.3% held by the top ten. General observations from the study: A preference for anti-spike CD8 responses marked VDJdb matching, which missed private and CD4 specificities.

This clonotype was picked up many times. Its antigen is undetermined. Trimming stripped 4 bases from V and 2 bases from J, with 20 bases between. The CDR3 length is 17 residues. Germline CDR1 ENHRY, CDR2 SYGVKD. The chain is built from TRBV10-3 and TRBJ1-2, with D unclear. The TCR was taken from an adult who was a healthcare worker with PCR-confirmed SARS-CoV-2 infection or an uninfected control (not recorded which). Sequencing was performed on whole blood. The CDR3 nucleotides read TGTGCCATCAGTGGAGAATGGTGGTCCCTCGAAAACTATGGCTACACCTTC. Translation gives CAISGEWWSLENYGYTF.